This TCR beta chain stems from a study of blood T cell repertoires in COVID-19. Sequencing was performed with immunoSEQ multiplex PCR; in TCRdb, only in-frame clones are kept and a portion is missing. The sample carries approximately 300,000 clones, approximately 90% recorded once. V lost 4 bases to trimming and J lost 7 bases, with 10 bases between them. Germline-derived CDR1 and CDR2 are LGHDT and YNNKEL (reference sequence). This CDR3 comprises 12 residues. The chain links TRBV3-1 (or the pseudogene TRBV3-2) to TRBJ1-1, with D maybe TRBD1 (6 bases). Sample: PBMCs or T cells enriched from blood (not recorded which). The origin of this receptor is a woman in her twenties or thirties who had recovered from COVID-19. CDR3 coding DNA: TGTGCCAGCAGCCTAACAGGGATTGAAGCTTTCTTT. Its protein is CASSLTGIEAFF.